A selection of T cell receptor beta chains follows, all from one sample in a study of T cells in Graves' hyperthyroidism and ophthalmopathy. A single record per CDR3 protein comes from TCRdb applying MiXCR to the multiplex PCR reads. The data contain 640,000 or so distinct CDR3 sequences, about 15% of them singletons. Sequencing input: blood. The receptors derive from a middle-aged woman with Graves' ophthalmopathy. CDR3s include the opening cysteine and the closing phenylalanine or tryptophan. A D gene is named only where the DNA matches it firmly. Not all rows give a size; the values are once, few, many and, for expanded clones, a class.

J gene | D gene | V gene | clone size | CDR3 protein | CDR3 DNA
TRBJ1-2 | TRBD1 | TRBV28 | many | CASSRGLDRGYGYTF | TGTGCCAGCAGTCGAGGATTGGACAGGGGCTATGGCTACACCTTC
TRBJ2-5 | . | TRBV12-3/TRBV12-4 | many | CASSHEGETQYF | TGTGCCAGCAGCCACGAAGGGGAGACCCAGTACTTC
TRBJ2-2 | TRBD2 | TRBV9 | many | CASSVAAAGEGTGELFF | TGTGCCAGCAGCGTAGCGGCAGCGGGAGAAGGCACCGGGGAGCTGTTTTTT
TRBJ2-1 | TRBD1 | TRBV28 | . | CASSLLQTGGTYNEQFF | TGTGCCAGCAGTTTGCTACAGACAGGGGGGACCTACAATGAGCAGTTCTTC
TRBJ1-1 | . | TRBV3-1 | . | CASSQVEGSEAFF | TGTGCCAGCAGCCAAGTGGAGGGGTCTGAAGCTTTCTTT
TRBJ1-1 | . | TRBV10-3 | many | CAISAVDSSSEAFF | TGTGCCATCAGTGCCGTGGACTCCAGCTCTGAAGCTTTCTTT
TRBJ2-2 | . | TRBV10-3 | few | CAISDYGRDTGELFF | TGTGCCATCAGTGATTACGGGCGGGACACCGGGGAGCTGTTTTTT
TRBJ1-6 | . | TRBV7-9 | . | CASSLVGVGNSPLHF | TGTGCCAGCAGCTTAGTGGGTGTTGGCAATTCACCCCTCCACTTT
TRBJ1-2 | TRBD1 | TRBV19 | . | CASSMDRVGGYTF | TGTGCCAGTAGTATGGACAGGGTCGGGGGCTACACCTTC
TRBJ1-2 | . | TRBV6-1 | many | CASSERAAVGGYTF | TGTGCCAGCAGTGAAAGGGCAGCCGTCGGCGGCTACACCTTC
TRBJ2-2 | . | TRBV6-2/TRBV6-3 | . | CASRVRGEAGELFF | TGTGCCAGCCGAGTTAGGGGTGAAGCCGGGGAGCTGTTTTTT
TRBJ1-2 | TRBD1 | TRBV7-8 | many | CASSLGATGEDYGYTF | TGTGCCAGCAGCTTAGGCGCAACAGGGGAGGACTATGGCTACACCTTC
TRBJ1-1 | . | TRBV10-3 | many | CAISEWAGSRGTEAFF | TGTGCCATCAGTGAGTGGGCAGGTAGTCGGGGCACTGAAGCTTTCTTT
TRBJ2-7 | . | TRBV27 | few | CASSLIKGGAHSYEQYF | TGTGCCAGCAGTTTAATCAAGGGGGGTGCCCACTCCTACGAGCAGTACTTC
TRBJ2-1 | . | TRBV24-1 | many | CATSVQGGGEQFF | TGTGCCACCAGTGTTCAGGGAGGTGGTGAGCAGTTCTTC
TRBJ1-5 | . | TRBV15 | many | CATSHSNQPQHF | TGTGCCACCAGCCATAGCAATCAGCCCCAGCATTTT
TRBJ2-7 | . | TRBV4-3 | many | CASSPGGQGREEQYF | TGCGCCAGCAGCCCAGGTGGGCAGGGGAGAGAGGAGCAGTACTTC
TRBJ1-5 | . | TRBV20-1 | few | CSANEQGDQPQHF | TGCAGTGCTAACGAACAGGGAGATCAGCCCCAGCATTTT
TRBJ1-2 | . | TRBV20-1 | many | CSARQGVAYGYTF | TGCAGTGCGAGGCAGGGAGTCGCCTATGGCTACACCTTC
TRBJ2-6 | . | TRBV12-3/TRBV12-4 | many | CASSWTQSGANVLTF | TGTGCCAGCAGTTGGACCCAGTCCGGGGCCAACGTCCTGACTTTC
TRBJ1-5 | TRBD1 | TRBV29-1 | few | CSVGTGEGVGGNQPQHF | TGCAGCGTCGGGACAGGGGAAGGGGTCGGGGGCAATCAGCCCCAGCATTTT
TRBJ2-5 | TRBD1 | TRBV28 | many | CASSRRDREGWTQYF | TGTGCCAGCAGTCGTAGAGACAGGGAAGGGTGGACCCAGTACTTC
TRBJ1-1 | TRBD1 | TRBV5-1 | few | CASSPRTGGAPTEAFF | TGCGCCAGCAGCCCTCGGACAGGGGGCGCCCCCACTGAAGCTTTCTTT
TRBJ1-1 | TRBD1 | TRBV19 | . | CASRPAQTGVTEAFF | TGTGCCAGTAGACCCGCCCAGACAGGGGTCACTGAAGCTTTCTTT
TRBJ2-7 | TRBD2 | TRBV12-3/TRBV12-4 | many | CASRLGDPGLAGARLEQYF | TGTGCCAGCAGGTTGGGGGATCCGGGACTAGCGGGAGCTAGGCTCGAGCAGTACTTC
TRBJ2-5 | TRBD1 | TRBV6-2/TRBV6-3 | many | CASSSLGTAETQYF | TGTGCCAGCAGTTCATTAGGGACAGCGGAGACCCAGTACTTC
TRBJ2-7 | TRBD1 | TRBV6-2/TRBV6-3 | many | CASSYGGTGVYEQYF | TGTGCCAGCAGTTACGGCGGGACAGGGGTTTACGAGCAGTACTTC
TRBJ2-7 | . | TRBV19 | many | CASSIDHLAGYEQYF | TGTGCCAGTAGTATAGACCACCTCGCGGGCTACGAGCAGTACTTC
TRBJ1-1 | . | TRBV29-1 | . | CSDQGGSTEAFF | TGCAGCGACCAGGGCGGAAGCACTGAAGCTTTCTTT
TRBJ2-5 | . | TRBV30 | many | CAWGRGAQETQYF | TGTGCCTGGGGCCGAGGGGCCCAAGAGACCCAGTACTTC
TRBJ2-5 | . | TRBV11-2 | . | CASSPNSGGWRETQYF | TGTGCCAGCAGCCCCAACTCCGGGGGCTGGAGAGAGACCCAGTACTTC
TRBJ1-1 | . | TRBV12-3/TRBV12-4 | many | CASSLSRQLNTEAFF | TGTGCCAGCAGCCTTAGCCGGCAACTGAACACTGAAGCTTTCTTT
TRBJ2-5 | . | TRBV20-1 | many | CSGDGQETQYF | TGCAGCGGGGACGGGCAAGAGACCCAGTACTTC
TRBJ1-1 | . | TRBV12-3/TRBV12-4 | . | CASSFRDQPSVVRTEAFF | TGTGCCAGCAGTTTTCGGGACCAACCAAGTGTCGTGCGCACTGAAGCTTTCTTT
TRBJ1-1 | TRBD1 | TRBV2 | many | CASNRQGNTEAFF | TGTGCCAGCAACCGACAGGGGAACACTGAAGCTTTCTTT
TRBJ2-2 | TRBD1 | TRBV19 | many | CASTRDRGLAGELFF | TGTGCCAGTACTCGGGACAGGGGGCTGGCCGGGGAGCTGTTTTTT
TRBJ2-7 | TRBD1 | TRBV10-3 | many | CAISYQDRGYEQYF | TGTGCCATCAGTTACCAGGACAGGGGCTACGAGCAGTACTTC
TRBJ2-5 | . | TRBV18 | . | CASSPPSSGGSISETQYF | TGTGCCAGCTCACCACCGAGTAGTGGGGGGTCGATATCGGAGACCCAGTACTTC
TRBJ2-5 | . | TRBV11-3 | few | CASSFYLGQETQYF | TGTGCCAGCAGCTTCTACCTGGGCCAAGAGACCCAGTACTTC
TRBJ1-1 | . | TRBV30 | few | CAWSWGDLNTEAFF | TGTGCCTGGAGTTGGGGCGACCTGAACACTGAAGCTTTCTTT
TRBJ2-5 | TRBD1 | TRBV28 | many | CASSLGTGTEETQYF | TGTGCCAGCAGTTTAGGCACCGGGACAGAAGAGACCCAGTACTTC
TRBJ2-5 | TRBD2 | TRBV20-1 | many | CSASSGSMETQYF | TGCAGTGCTAGCAGCGGGAGTATGGAGACCCAGTACTTC
TRBJ2-7 | . | TRBV7-8 | many | CASSPRYNEQYF | TGTGCCAGCAGCCCCCGTTACAACGAGCAGTACTTC
TRBJ1-1 | . | TRBV6-1 | many | CASGKGGGTEAFF | TGTGCCAGCGGGAAGGGGGGGGGGACTGAAGCTTTCTTT
TRBJ1-5 | . | TRBV12-3/TRBV12-4 | . | CASSLASRQPQHF | TGTGCCAGCAGTTTAGCGTCCCGACAGCCCCAGCATTTT
TRBJ1-2 | . | TRBV12-3/TRBV12-4 | many | CASSDRGPNYGYTF | TGTGCCAGCAGTGACCGGGGGCCTAACTATGGCTACACCTTC
TRBJ2-5 | . | TRBV4-1 | many | CASSRNGAGYKETQYF | TGCGCCAGCAGCCGGAACGGGGCAGGGTACAAAGAGACCCAGTACTTC
TRBJ2-5 | . | TRBV2 | few | CASTGRKETQYF | TGTGCCAGCACGGGCAGAAAAGAGACCCAGTACTTC
TRBJ1-1 | . | TRBV12-3/TRBV12-4 | . | CASSLEQGFEAFF | TGTGCCAGCAGTTTAGAACAGGGATTTGAAGCTTTCTTT